This T cell receptor beta chain appears in the sequencing data of a study of OX40 agonist ivuxolimab in advanced cancers. Study details: The group had a mean age of about 60 years, ranged from 23 to 79, and was 82.7% male. Overall study findings and caveats: There were, on average, more expanded clones in CD8+ T cells than in CD4+. Clonal expansion by week 6 occurred in CD4+ and CD8+ blood T cells (at 0.1 to 3.0 mg/kg).

Looked up from germline, CDR1 is KGHSH and CDR2 is LQKENI. V lost 3 bases to trimming and J lost 3 bases, with 11 bases between them. This CDR3 is 14 amino acids long. On this clone itself: The antigen is not known.

Sequencing was performed with immunoSEQ multiplex PCR; in TCRdb, only in-frame clones are kept and a portion is missing. The repertoire holds around 62,000 clones, with 80% to 90% as singletons. This specimen was CD4+ or CD8+ T cells sorted from blood, taken in a trial of the OX40 agonist ivuxolimab. The chain links TRBV18 to TRBJ2-5; the D gene is possibly TRBD2 (5 bases). This sequence was found in an adult with an advanced solid tumor such as melanoma, head and neck, liver or kidney cancer. The CDR3 DNA is TGTGCCAGCTCACCGGTCGGGGTAGAAGAGACCCAGTACTTC. Its translation is CASSPVGVEETQYF.